These 24 T cell receptor beta chains came from one sample sequenced in a study of blood T cell repertoires in COVID-19. Clones were sequenced by immunoSEQ multiplex PCR, and TCRdb holds only the in-frame ones, with some missing. The data show tens of thousands of clones, approximately 86% seen once. The material sequenced was peripheral blood. Receptors were obtained from a man in his forties or fifties with COVID-19, enrolled during active disease.

The rearrangement joins TRBV11-2 to TRBJ2-5, with D possibly TRBD2 on 5 matching bases. V was pared by 1 base and J by 4 bases, with 7 bases between. The CDR3 runs to 13 residues. Germline lookup yields CDR1 SGHAT and CDR2 FQNNGV. Written as DNA, the CDR3 is TGTGCCAGCAGCTTAGGAGGAGGAGAGACCCAGTACTTC. This sequence encodes CASSLGGGETQYF.

The chain recombines TRBV7-2 with TRBJ2-5; D ambiguous. The CDR3 extends over 13 amino acids. Germline values: CDR1 SGHTA, CDR2 FQGNSA. V shed 1 base and J shed 4 bases, with 7 bases lying between them. CDR3 sequence (DNA): TGTGCCAGCAGCTTAGGGAAGCGAGAGACCCAGTACTTC. Translating gives CASSLGKRETQYF.

The V gene is TRBV6-5, the J gene TRBJ2-7; 9 bases match TRBD1. J lost 2 bases, V lost 6 bases, and 11 bases had no gene match. The CDR3 loop spans 16 amino acids. Germline CDR1 and CDR2: MNHEY and SVGAGI. The chain's CDR3 is CASRYRMDRGTYEQYF. As DNA, the CDR3 is TGTGCCAGCAGGTACAGAATGGACAGGGGAACCTACGAGCAGTACTTC.

The chain combines TRBV10-3 with TRBJ1-2; D gene uncertain. Trimming took off 0 bases at V and 1 base at J, with 12 bases between the two ends. This CDR3 has 16 amino acids. The V gene's germline CDR1 is ENHRY and CDR2 SYGVKD. The CDR3 is CAISESGGSNNYGYTF. CDR3 in DNA: TGTGCCATCAGTGAGTCGGGCGGGTCTAATAACTATGGCTACACCTTC.

The V and J genes are TRBV12-3 or TRBV12-4 and TRBJ1-4, with a tentative D call TRBD1 (6 bases). This CDR3 region has 13 residues. V was shortened by 10 bases and J by 4 bases, with 13 bases between the two germline ends. Written as DNA, the CDR3 is TGTGCCACGGGGACATCGAGTAATGAAAAACTGTTTTTT. Residues: CATGTSSNEKLFF.

The chain carries TRBV18 and TRBJ1-5; 7 bases match TRBD1. CDR3 length: 13 residues. The junction had 3 bases not matched to a gene; V was cut back by 3 bases and J by 7 bases. Germline V gene lookup returns CDR1 KGHSH and CDR2 LQKENI. CDR3 sequence reads: CASSPKGAQPQHF. In DNA form, the CDR3 reads TGTGCCAGCTCACCGAAGGGGGCCCAGCCCCAGCATTTT.

This clone showed up just once. This rearrangement joins TRBV30 to TRBJ2-6; 9 bases are a match to TRBD1. Germline CDR1 reads GTSNPN; CDR2 reads SVGIG (reference sequence). The trim removed 5 bases at V and 1 base at J, leaving 12 bases unmatched. The CDR3 extends over 18 amino acids. DNA of the CDR3: TGTGCCTGGGTTCTTCCGGGACAGGGAGGTTCTGGGGCCAACGTCCTGACTTTC. Translating it yields CAWVLPGQGGSGANVLTF.

The chain combines TRBV11-2 with TRBJ1-1; 9 nucleotides match TRBD1. The CDR3 runs to 14 residues. Unmatched junction bases numbered 5, after V lost 5 bases and J lost 4 bases. CDR1 and CDR2 (germline): SGHAT, FQNNGV. The CDR3: CASSLGTGSTEAFF. CDR3 coding DNA: TGTGCCAGCAGCCTAGGGACAGGGTCCACTGAAGCTTTCTTT.

CDR3 loop: CASSQDSFQETQYF. The CDR3 bases are TGTGCCAGCAGCCAAGATTCATTCCAAGAGACCCAGTACTTC. V is TRBV3-1 (or the pseudogene TRBV3-2) and J is TRBJ2-5; unclear D gene. Germline-derived CDR1 and CDR2 are LGHDT and YNNKEL (reference sequence). Trimming removed 0 bases at V and 1 base at J, with 6 bases between. This CDR3 spans 14 amino acids.

The genes are TRBV19 and TRBJ2-7; D possibly corresponds to TRBD1 (5 bases). CDR1 and CDR2 from the germline V gene are LNHDA and SQIVND (reference sequence). This CDR3 comprises 15 residues. V was shortened by 1 base and J by 4 bases, with 14 bases between the two germline ends. The CDR3 here is CASSIGQPGRYEQYF. In nucleotides, the CDR3 is TGTGCCAGTAGTATAGGACAGCCCGGACGGTACGAGCAGTACTTC. The variable domain in full, completed from reference TRBV19 and TRBJ2-7, reads DGGITQSPKYLFRKEGQNVTLSCEQNLNHDAMYWYRQDPGQGLRLIYYSQIVNDFQKGDIAEGYSVSREKKESFPLTVTSAQKNPTAFYLCASSIGQPGRYEQYFGPGTRLTVT.

The chain joins TRBV2 to TRBJ2-1; D unresolved. The CDR3 has 11 amino acids. Germline V gene lookup returns CDR1 SNHLY and CDR2 FYNNEI. V was pared by 5 bases and J by 7 bases, with 6 bases between. The CDR3 loop reads CASSRSNEQFF. CDR3 sequence (DNA): TGTGCCAGCAGTCGGTCTAATGAGCAGTTCTTC.

This chain connects TRBV6-5 to TRBJ2-1; 12 nucleotides align to TRBD2. CDR1 and CDR2 from the germline V gene are MNHEY and SVGAGI. The CDR3 has 15 amino acids. V was clipped by 6 bases and J by 10 bases; unmatched bases: 10. The CDR3 here is CASSPPSGGAGEQFF. The CDR3 bases are TGTGCCAGCAGCCCCCCTAGCGGGGGGGCAGGGGAGCAGTTCTTC.

The count of this clone is one. The chain links TRBV6-5 to TRBJ2-7; TRBD2 is a possible D gene (6 bases). The CDR3 is 11 residues long. The V gene's germline CDR1 is MNHEY and CDR2 SVGAGI. Trimming left V 6 bases short and J 10 bases short, with 13 bases between. The CDR3 bases are TGTGCCAGCAGAGACGGGGGTTTCCAGTACTTC. Amino acid sequence: CASRDGGFQYF.

V and J are TRBV3-1 (or the pseudogene TRBV3-2) and TRBJ2-7, with D perhaps matching TRBD1 (6 bases). From germline, CDR1 is LGHDT and CDR2 YNNKEL (reference sequence). The CDR3 contains 13 residues. The V gene lost 0 bases and the J gene lost 6 bases, with 9 bases spanning the gap. Here the CDR3 DNA reads TGTGCCAGCAGCCAAGATTCAGGGGCCGAGCAGTACTTC. Encoded protein: CASSQDSGAEQYF.

The gene calls are TRBV7-2 and TRBJ1-6, with D unresolved. Germline CDR1 SGHTA, CDR2 FQGNSA. V was trimmed by 4 bases and J by 8 bases, leaving 9 bases between them. CDR3 length equals 13 residues. In nucleotides, the CDR3 is TGTGCCAGCAGCTCTAGCTCGGATTCACCCCTCCACTTT. Protein sequence: CASSSSSDSPLHF.

This clone was detected only once. The chain joins TRBV29-1 to TRBJ2-3; 8 bases align to TRBD2. The V segment lost 7 bases and the J segment 4 bases; nucleotides outside the gene matches: 13. This CDR3 has 15 amino acids. In germline, CDR1 is SQVTM, CDR2 ANQGSEA. The CDR3 loop reads CSAQLAAPRADTQYF. The CDR3 nucleotides are TGCAGCGCCCAACTAGCGGCTCCTCGGGCAGATACGCAGTATTTT.

The V call is TRBV14, the J call TRBJ2-5, with 9 bases identical to TRBD1. Per germline, CDR1 SGHDN and CDR2 FVKESK. CDR3 length equals 15 residues. V dropped 4 bases and J dropped 1; count of bases not matched to a gene: 4. DNA for the CDR3: TGTGCCAGCAGCCCCTCGGACAGGGGCCAAGAGACCCAGTACTTC. Protein: CASSPSDRGQETQYF.

Details on this clone: At the DNA level, this CDR3 is encoded by other sequences in the same sample as well. V usage is TRBV5-1 and J usage is TRBJ1-5; D not resolved. V gave up 0 bases and J gave up 4 bases, with 8 bases separating them. CDR1 is SGHRS, CDR2 YFSETQ, per germline. CDR3 size: 14 residues. For the CDR3, the DNA is TGCGCCAGCAGCTTGGCGGGAGGAAATCAGCCCCAGCATTTT. It yields the protein CASSLAGGNQPQHF. The full variable domain, completed using reference TRBV5-1 and TRBJ1-5, is KAGVTQTPRYLIKTRGQQVTLSCSPISGHRSVSWYQQTPGQGLQFLFEYFSETQRNKGNFPGRFSGRQFSNSRSEMNVSTLELGDSALYLCASSLAGGNQPQHFGDGTRLSIL.

The V gene is TRBV5-4, the J gene TRBJ1-1, with D perhaps matching TRBD1 (6 bases). The CDR3 runs 15 residues. From germline, CDR1 is SGHNT and CDR2 YYREEE (reference sequence). V gave up 0 bases and J gave up 1 base, with 10 bases separating them. The CDR3 protein is CASSLGQDGNTEAFF. The CDR3 nucleotides are TGTGCCAGCAGCTTGGGACAGGATGGGAACACTGAAGCTTTCTTT.

This rearrangement joins TRBV4-2 to TRBJ2-5, with D perhaps TRBD1 (5 bases). Germline CDR1 LGHNA, CDR2 YNFKEQ. The CDR3 totals 15 residues. The V and J ends lost 0 bases and 5 bases respectively, with 13 bases between them. CDR3 sequence reads: CASSQDGWGRETQYF. The CDR3 bases are TGTGCCAGCAGCCAAGATGGTTGGGGCAGGGAGACCCAGTACTTC.

The genes are TRBV12-3 or TRBV12-4 and TRBJ1-1; possibly TRBD1 for D (5 bases). CDR3 size: 12 residues. The ends were cut back, 3 bases at V and 4 bases at J, with 6 bases in the middle. CDR3 in amino acids: CASSFGGTEAFF. The CDR3 DNA sequence: TGTGCCAGCAGTTTCGGGGGCACTGAAGCTTTCTTT.

The J gene is TRBJ2-3, the V gene TRBV3-1 (or the pseudogene TRBV3-2); tentative D call: TRBD2 (6 bases). Trimming shortened V by 4 bases and J by 2 bases, and 19 bases separated the two germline ends. There are 17 residues in the CDR3. The V gene's germline CDR1 is LGHDT and CDR2 YNNKEL (reference sequence). CDR3 sequence (DNA): TGTGCCAGCAGCCTTTTAGCGGACATTGGGTACACAGATACGCAGTATTTT. Its protein product is CASSLLADIGYTDTQYF.

The V call is TRBV11-2, the J call TRBJ2-3, with 8 bases that match TRBD1. The CDR3 sequence is 15 residues long. After removal of 5 bases from V and 0 bases from J, the junction contained 4 bases not matched to a gene. CDR1 is SGHAT, CDR2 FQNNGV, per germline. The CDR3 spells CASSPGQVSTDTQYF. DNA of the CDR3: TGTGCCAGCAGCCCGGGACAGGTAAGCACAGATACGCAGTATTTT.

The CDR3, as DNA: TGTGCCAGTAGACAAAGCATCGGGGGGGACATTCAGTACTTC. Translating it yields CASRQSIGGDIQYF. This chain uses TRBV19 with TRBJ2-4; 8 bases fit TRBD2. Germline V gives CDR1 LNHDA, CDR2 SQIVND (reference sequence). This CDR3 region has 14 residues. V trimming: 6 bases; J trimming: 8 bases; junction bases outside the gene matches: 9. The whole variable domain, filled in from reference TRBV19 and TRBJ2-4, reads DGGITQSPKYLFRKEGQNVTLSCEQNLNHDAMYWYRQDPGQGLRLIYYSQIVNDFQKGDIAEGYSVSREKKESFPLTVTSAQKNPTAFYLCASRQSIGGDIQYFGAGTRLSVL.